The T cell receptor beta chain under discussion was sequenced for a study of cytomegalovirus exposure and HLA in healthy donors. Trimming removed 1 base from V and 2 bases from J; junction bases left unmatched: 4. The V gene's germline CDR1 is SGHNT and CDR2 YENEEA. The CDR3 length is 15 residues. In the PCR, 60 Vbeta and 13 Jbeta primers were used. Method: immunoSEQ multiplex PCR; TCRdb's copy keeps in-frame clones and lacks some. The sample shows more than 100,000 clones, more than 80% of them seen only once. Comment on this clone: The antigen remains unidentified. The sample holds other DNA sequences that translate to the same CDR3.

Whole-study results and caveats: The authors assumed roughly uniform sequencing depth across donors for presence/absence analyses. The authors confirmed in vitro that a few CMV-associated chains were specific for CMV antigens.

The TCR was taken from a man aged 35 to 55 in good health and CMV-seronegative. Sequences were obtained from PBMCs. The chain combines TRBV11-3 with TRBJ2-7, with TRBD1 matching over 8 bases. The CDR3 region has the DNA TGTGCCAGCAGCTTAGGTGGGACAGGACCCTACGAGCAGTACTTC. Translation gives CASSLGGTGPYEQYF.